This record covers a single TCR beta chain. Original handling: Reference gene primer amplification yielded estimated nucleated cell counts. Only in-frame clones appear in the TCRdb table, and some are missing; sequencing was by immunoSEQ multiplex PCR. V, J and clone size reflect that table, while D and trimming were determined from the DNA. This table holds 450,000 or so clones, about 90% found once. A Seattle source enrolled patients during active infection and followed them longitudinally. These data belong to a study of blood T cell repertoires in COVID-19. Study background: Specimens from acute and convalescent COVID-19 originated in the United States, Italy and Spain. In each case, the material was cDNA or gDNA derived from T cells, B-cell-depleted T cells, or PBMCs.

Germline loops: CDR1 SGHVS, CDR2 FQNEAQ. This CDR3 has 14 amino acids. Trimming took 4 bases from V and 5 from J; bases not matched to a gene: 5. The chain uses TRBV7-8 and TRBJ2-1; 7 bases align to TRBD2. The TCR originated in a man aged 18 to 30 with COVID-19, enrolled during active disease. The specimen was peripheral blood. The CDR3 DNA reads TGTGCCAGCAGCTCTAGCGGCCGACACAATGAGCAGTTCTTC. Its translation is CASSSSGRHNEQFF.